The clone carrying this TCR beta chain ranks as medium-sized. Primers included in the PCR were 60 Vbeta and 13 Jbeta primers. The assay was immunoSEQ multiplex PCR, and TCRdb's table has in-frame clones only and misses some. Here the sample spans approximately 67,000 clones, approximately 67% being singletons. The CDR3 is 15 amino acids. Trimming stripped 0 bases from V and 3 bases from J, with 11 bases between. Germline CDR1 is SEHNR and CDR2 is FQNEAQ (reference sequence). This sample was taken from a study of cytomegalovirus exposure and HLA in healthy donors. V gene TRBV7-9 combines with J gene TRBJ1-2; perhaps TRBD1 as D (6 bases). The sequence was collected from a woman aged 30 to 39 in good health and CMV-seronegative. The specimen sequenced was PBMCs. The DNA for the CDR3 is TGTGCCAGCAGCTTAGCATTGACAGGCGACTATGGCTACACCTTC. This codes for CASSLALTGDYGYTF.